This T cell receptor (beta chain) emerged from a study of OX40 agonist ivuxolimab in advanced cancers. The study's findings and limits: Averaged across samples, CD8+ T cells carried more expanded clones than CD4+ did.

Sequencing was performed with immunoSEQ multiplex PCR; in TCRdb, only in-frame clones are kept and a portion is missing. The sample has 60,000 to 80,000 clones; 84% are singletons. Germline lookup yields CDR1 KGHSH and CDR2 LQKENI. The CDR3 has 16 residues. Between the trimmed V and J ends, which lost 2 bases and 0 bases, there was a span of 11 bases. About this clone itself: Antigen specificity is unknown.

The source of this sequence is an adult with an advanced solid tumor such as melanoma, head and neck, liver or kidney cancer. The chain links TRBV18 to TRBJ1-5; D may be TRBD1 (5 bases). The material sequenced was CD4+ or CD8+ T cells sorted from blood, taken in a trial of the OX40 agonist ivuxolimab. The CDR3 DNA reads as TGTGCCAGCTCACCAATGGGGGTCAATAGCAATCAGCCCCAGCATTTT. Amino acids: CASSPMGVNSNQPQHF.